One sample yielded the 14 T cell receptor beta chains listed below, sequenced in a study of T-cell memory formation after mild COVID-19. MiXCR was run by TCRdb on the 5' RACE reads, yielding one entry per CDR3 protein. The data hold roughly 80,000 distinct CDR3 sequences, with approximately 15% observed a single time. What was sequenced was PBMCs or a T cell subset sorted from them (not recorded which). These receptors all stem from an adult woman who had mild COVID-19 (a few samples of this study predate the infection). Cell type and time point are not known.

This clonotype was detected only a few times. CDR3 amino acids: CASSLMRGRMNTEAFF. CDR3 nucleotides: TGTGCCAGCAGTTTGATGAGGGGGCGCATGAACACTGAAGCTTTCTTT. The rearrangement uses TRBV27 and TRBJ1-1; TRBD1 aligns across 7 bases. The CDR3 spans 16 residues. The germline CDR1 and CDR2 sequences are MNHEY and SMNVEV (reference sequence). V shed 3 bases, J shed 0 bases, and the junction held 7 bases outside the gene matches.

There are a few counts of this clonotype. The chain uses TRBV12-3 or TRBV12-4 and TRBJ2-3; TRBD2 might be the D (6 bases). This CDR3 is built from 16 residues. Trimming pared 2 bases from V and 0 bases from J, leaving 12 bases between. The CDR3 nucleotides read TGTGCCAGCAGTTTACTAGCGCCCGCTAGCACAGATACGCAGTATTTT. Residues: CASSLLAPASTDTQYF.

The CDR3 loop reads CASSLSTSGFHEQYF. The CDR3 DNA follows: TGTGCCAGCAGTTTATCGACTAGCGGGTTCCACGAGCAGTACTTC. J is TRBJ2-7 and V is TRBV27; 10 bases agree with TRBD2. The germline V gene has CDR1 MNHEY and CDR2 SMNVEV (reference sequence). V shed 0 bases and J 5 bases; nucleotides not matched to a gene: 4. The CDR3 has 15 residues.

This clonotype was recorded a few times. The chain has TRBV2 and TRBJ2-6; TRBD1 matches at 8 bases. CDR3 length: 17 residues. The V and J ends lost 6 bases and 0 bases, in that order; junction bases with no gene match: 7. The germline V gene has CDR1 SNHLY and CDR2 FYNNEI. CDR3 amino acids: CASSLTGDLSGANVLTF. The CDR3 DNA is TGTGCCAGCAGCCTGACAGGGGACCTCTCTGGGGCCAACGTCCTGACTTTC.

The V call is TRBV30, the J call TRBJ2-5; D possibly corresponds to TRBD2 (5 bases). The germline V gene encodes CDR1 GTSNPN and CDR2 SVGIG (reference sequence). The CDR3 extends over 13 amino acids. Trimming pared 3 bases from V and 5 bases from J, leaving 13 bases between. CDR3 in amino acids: CAWSDGIGETQYF. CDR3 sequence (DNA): TGTGCCTGGAGCGACGGGATAGGGGAGACCCAGTACTTC. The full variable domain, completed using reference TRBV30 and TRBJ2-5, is SQTIHQWPATLVQPVGSPLSLECTVEGTSNPNLYWYRQAAGRGLQLLFYSVGIGQISSEVPQNLSASRPQDRQFILSSKKLLLSDSGFYLCAWSDGIGETQYFGPGTRLLVL.

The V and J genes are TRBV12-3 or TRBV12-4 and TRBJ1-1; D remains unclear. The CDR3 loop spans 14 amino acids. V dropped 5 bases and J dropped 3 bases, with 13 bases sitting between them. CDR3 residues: CASSPLGGDTEAFF. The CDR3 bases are TGTGCCAGCAGTCCCCTGGGCGGCGACACTGAAGCTTTCTTT.

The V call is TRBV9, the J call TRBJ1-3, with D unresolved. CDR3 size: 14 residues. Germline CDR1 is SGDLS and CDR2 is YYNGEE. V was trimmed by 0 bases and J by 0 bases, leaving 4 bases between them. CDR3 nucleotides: TGTGCCAGCAGCGTAGAGGACTCTGGAAACACCATATATTTT. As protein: CASSVEDSGNTIYF.

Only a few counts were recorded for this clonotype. The CDR3 loop reads CASRTGGYQPQHF. CDR3 nucleotides: TGTGCCAGTAGGACAGGGGGCTACCAGCCCCAGCATTTT. This rearrangement joins TRBV19 to TRBJ1-5; TRBD1 matches at 10 bases. The junction had 3 bases not matched to a gene; V was cut back by 6 bases and J by 7 bases. The CDR3 spans 13 residues. Per the germline V gene, CDR1 is LNHDA and CDR2 is SQIVND (reference sequence).

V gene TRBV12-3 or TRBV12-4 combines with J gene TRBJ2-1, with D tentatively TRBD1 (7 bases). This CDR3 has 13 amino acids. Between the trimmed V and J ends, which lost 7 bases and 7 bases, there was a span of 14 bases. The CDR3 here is CASTPGGWNEQFF. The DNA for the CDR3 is TGTGCCAGCACCCCAGGGGGGTGGAATGAGCAGTTCTTC.

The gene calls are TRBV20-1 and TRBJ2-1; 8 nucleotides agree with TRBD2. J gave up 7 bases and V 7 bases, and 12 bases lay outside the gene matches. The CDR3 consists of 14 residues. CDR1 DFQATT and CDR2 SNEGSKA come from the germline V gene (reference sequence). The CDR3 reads CSGAGLADRNEQFF. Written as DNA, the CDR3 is TGCAGTGGGGCCGGACTAGCAGATCGGAATGAGCAGTTCTTC.

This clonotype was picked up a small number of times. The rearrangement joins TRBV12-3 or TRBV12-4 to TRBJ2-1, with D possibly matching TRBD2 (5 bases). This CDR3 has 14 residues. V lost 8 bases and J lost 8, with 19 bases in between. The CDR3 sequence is CASRADTRWDEQFF. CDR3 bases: TGTGCCAGCCGAGCGGATACCAGGTGGGATGAGCAGTTCTTC.

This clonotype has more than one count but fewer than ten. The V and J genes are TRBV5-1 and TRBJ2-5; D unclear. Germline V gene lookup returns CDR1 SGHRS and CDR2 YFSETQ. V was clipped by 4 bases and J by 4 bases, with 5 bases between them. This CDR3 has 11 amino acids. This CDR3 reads CASSDLETQYF. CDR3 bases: TGCGCCAGCAGCGATCTAGAGACCCAGTACTTC.

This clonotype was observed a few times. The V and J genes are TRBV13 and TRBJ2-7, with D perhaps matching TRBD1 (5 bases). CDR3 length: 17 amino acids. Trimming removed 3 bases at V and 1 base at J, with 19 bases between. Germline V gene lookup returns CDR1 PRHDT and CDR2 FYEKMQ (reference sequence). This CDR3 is CASSFSPAGRRSYEQYF. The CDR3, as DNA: TGTGCCAGCAGCTTCAGCCCCGCAGGGCGCAGGTCCTACGAGCAGTACTTC.

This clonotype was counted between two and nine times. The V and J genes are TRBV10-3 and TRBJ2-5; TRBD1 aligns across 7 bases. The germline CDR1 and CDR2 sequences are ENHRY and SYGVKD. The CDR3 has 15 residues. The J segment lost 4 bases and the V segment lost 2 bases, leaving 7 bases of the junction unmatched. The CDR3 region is CAISEAMSGGETQYF. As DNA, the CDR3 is TGTGCCATCAGTGAGGCAATGTCAGGGGGAGAGACCCAGTACTTC.